The 23 T cell receptor beta chains below come from one sample, sequenced in a study of shared clonotypes between healthy human individuals. Profiled with immunoSEQ multiplex PCR; TCRdb holds only in-frame clones, not every one. The sample has about 1.4 million clones; about 96% are singletons. The specimen sequenced was naive CD4+ T cells sorted from blood. The subset here: CD45RA+ positively selected. Receptors were obtained from a man younger than 40 in good health.

This chain joins TRBV28 and TRBJ2-7; D might be TRBD1 (6 bases). The germline CDR1 and CDR2 sequences are MDHEN and SYDVKM. Trimming stripped 6 bases from V and 1 base from J, with 10 bases between. CDR3 length: 13 amino acids. The CDR3 DNA is TGTGCCAGCAGAACAGGGATTTCCTACGAGCAGTACTTC. Amino acid sequence: CASRTGISYEQYF.

The chain joins TRBV7-6 to TRBJ1-2; D unclear. The CDR3 loop spans 12 amino acids. Deletions cut 4 bases from V and 8 bases from J, with 11 bases between. Germline CDR1 and CDR2: SGHVS and FNYEAQ. Here the CDR3 reads CASSSGGSGYTF. CDR3 DNA sequence: TGTGCCAGCAGCTCAGGTGGTTCCGGCTACACCTTC.

Turning to this clone: Other DNA sequences in this sample translate to the same CDR3. The genes are TRBV5-1 and TRBJ2-3; tentative D call: TRBD2 (5 bases). V lost 2 bases, J lost 0 bases, and 7 bases lay in between. The CDR3 contains 14 residues. Per germline, CDR1 SGHRS and CDR2 YFSETQ. The DNA of the CDR3 is TGCGCCAGCAGCTTAAGAGGGAGCACAGATACGCAGTATTTT. Protein: CASSLRGSTDTQYF.

The chain has TRBV27 and TRBJ2-3; the D gene is possibly TRBD1 (6 bases). Trimming left V 5 bases short and J 3 bases short, with 12 bases between. The CDR3 runs to 14 residues. Germline CDR1 and CDR2: MNHEY and SMNVEV (reference sequence). CDR3 bases: TGTGCCAGCAGTCGTCAGGGGCGTACAGATACGCAGTATTTT. Amino acids: CASSRQGRTDTQYF.

The chain uses TRBV9 and TRBJ2-2, with a possible D match to TRBD1 (6 bases). V dropped 2 bases and J dropped 8 bases, with 19 bases sitting between them. CDR1 and CDR2 (germline): SGDLS, YYNGEE. This CDR3 comprises 16 residues. The CDR3 bases are TGTGCCAGCAGCGTCGATCCACAGGGTACCGGTGGGGAGCTGTTTTTT. It specifies CASSVDPQGTGGELFF.

The chain employs TRBV7-9 and TRBJ2-2; D unresolved. V dropped 5 bases and J dropped 7 bases, with 11 bases sitting between them. The CDR3 runs to 13 residues. Germline V gene lookup returns CDR1 SEHNR and CDR2 FQNEAQ (reference sequence). The CDR3 DNA reads TGTGCCAGCAGCCCTTTAGGCATCGGGGAGCTGTTTTTT. This codes for CASSPLGIGELFF.

V and J are TRBV28 and TRBJ2-7, with D perhaps matching TRBD2 (5 bases). The V gene lost 4 bases and the J gene lost 0 bases, with 19 bases spanning the gap. Germline values: CDR1 MDHEN, CDR2 SYDVKM. The CDR3 length is 17 residues. For the CDR3, the DNA is TGTGCCAGCAGTTCATGGGAGCTGGACCTCAGCTCCTACGAGCAGTACTTC. Its translation is CASSSWELDLSSYEQYF.

V and J are TRBV19 and TRBJ1-1; D uncertain. From germline, CDR1 is LNHDA and CDR2 SQIVND (reference sequence). V dropped 6 bases and J dropped 3 bases, with 11 bases sitting between them. The CDR3 length is 13 residues. CDR3 DNA sequence: TGTGCCAGTAGGTCCCGGGCGGACACTGAAGCTTTCTTT. Its protein is CASRSRADTEAFF.

The CDR3 reads CASSLLGTEHNEQFF. CDR3 bases: TGCGCCAGCAGCTTACTGGGGACAGAACACAATGAGCAGTTCTTC. The chain carries TRBV5-1 and TRBJ2-1, with 7 bases fitting TRBD1. The V gene end was trimmed by 2 bases and the J gene end by 5 bases; junction bases not matched to a gene: 7. There are 15 residues in the CDR3. Germline CDR1 and CDR2: SGHRS and YFSETQ.

J is TRBJ1-1 and V is TRBV6-5, with unresolved D. The CDR3 extends over 15 amino acids. V was cut by 0 bases and J by 0 bases, with 8 bases left in between. The germline CDR1 and CDR2 sequences are MNHEY and SVGAGI. The CDR3 nucleotides are TGTGCCAGCAGTTACTCGTGGGTCATGAACACTGAAGCTTTCTTT. It translates to CASSYSWVMNTEAFF.

This chain joins TRBV5-4 and TRBJ2-3, with D uncertain. Trimming removed 2 bases from V and 4 bases from J, with 14 bases in between. CDR1 and CDR2 from the germline V gene are SGHNT and YYREEE (reference sequence). The CDR3 runs 15 residues. The CDR3 region has the DNA TGTGCCAGCAGCTTAGAGCCGGTTATCTCAGATACGCAGTATTTT. Protein product: CASSLEPVISDTQYF.

The chain combines TRBV28 with TRBJ1-2, with a weak D call TRBD1 (6 bases). CDR3 length: 13 amino acids. Germline V lookup: CDR1 MDHEN, CDR2 SYDVKM. The V and J ends lost 2 bases and 12 bases respectively, with 16 bases between them. The CDR3 here is CASSLVGGPRNTF. CDR3 nucleotides: TGTGCCAGCAGTTTAGTGGGGGGCCCTCGTAACACCTTC.

The gene calls are TRBV6-1 and TRBJ1-3; D unresolved. This CDR3 region has 13 residues. Germline CDR1 MNHNS, CDR2 SASEGT. The V and J ends lost 0 bases and 4 bases respectively, with 4 bases between them. CDR3 DNA sequence: TGTGCCAGCAGTGAAGCGGAAGGAAACACCATATATTTT. Its protein is CASSEAEGNTIYF.

This chain connects TRBV5-4 to TRBJ1-4; 8 bases map to TRBD1. CDR1 is SGHNT, CDR2 YYREEE, per germline (reference sequence). With V trimmed by 3 bases and J by 4 bases, 5 bases remained unmatched. The CDR3 extends over 15 amino acids. CDR3 sequence: CASSSRDRSNEKLFF. In nucleotides, the CDR3 is TGTGCCAGCAGCTCCCGGGACAGGAGTAATGAAAAACTGTTTTTT. Filled out from reference TRBV5-4 and TRBJ1-4, the complete variable domain reads ETGVTQSPTHLIKTRGQQVTLRCSSQSGHNTVSWYQQALGQGPQFIFQYYREEENGRGNFPPRFSGLQFPNYSSELNVNALELDDSALYLCASSSRDRSNEKLFFGSGTQLSVL.

This chain connects TRBV5-4 to TRBJ2-3; TRBD1 matches at 7 bases. Germline loops: CDR1 SGHNT, CDR2 YYREEE (reference sequence). The CDR3 loop spans 15 amino acids. Trimming took 0 bases from V and 5 from J; bases not matched to a gene: 6. The chain's CDR3 is CASSLDEGAGDTQYF. As DNA, the CDR3 is TGTGCCAGCAGCTTGGACGAGGGGGCGGGAGATACGCAGTATTTT.

This chain uses TRBV9 with TRBJ1-2, with a possible D match to TRBD1 (5 bases). Germline V gene data show CDR1 as SGDLS and CDR2 as YYNGEE. The CDR3 is 15 amino acids. V shed 4 bases and J shed 3 bases, with 16 bases lying between them. CDR3 nucleotide sequence: TGTGCCAGCAGCCTTATGGTTTCGGGGGACTATGGCTACACCTTC. Amino acids: CASSLMVSGDYGYTF. Full variable domain (remainder filled in from reference TRBV9 and TRBJ1-2): DSGVTQTPKHLITATGQRVTLRCSPRSGDLSVYWYQQSLDQGLQFLIQYYNGEERAKGNILERFSAQQFPDLHSELNLSSLELGDSALYFCASSLMVSGDYGYTFGSGTRLTVV.

CDR3: CASTPRETQYF. The CDR3, as DNA: TGTGCCAGCACACCCCGGGAGACCCAGTACTTC. The rearrangement uses TRBV25-1 and TRBJ2-5; no clear D. The CDR3 covers 11 residues. The V gene's germline CDR1 is MGHDK and CDR2 SYGVNS. V dropped 7 bases and J dropped 5 bases, with 8 bases sitting between them.

The count of this clone is one. The CDR3 loop is CASSLLPGPSNTGELFF. Written as DNA, the CDR3 is TGCGCCAGCAGCCTTCTGCCGGGACCATCGAACACCGGGGAGCTGTTTTTT. The rearrangement joins TRBV5-1 to TRBJ2-2; D is perhaps TRBD1 or TRBD2 (5 bases each). CDR1 is SGHRS and CDR2 is YFSETQ in the germline V gene. This CDR3 contains 17 residues. The V gene lost 4 bases and the J gene lost 0 bases, with 16 bases spanning the gap.

The rearrangement links TRBV6-1 to TRBJ1-1, with a tentative D call TRBD1 (6 bases). Germline V gene lookup returns CDR1 MNHNS and CDR2 SASEGT. V lost 5 bases, J lost 0 bases, and 13 bases lay in between. The CDR3 has 15 residues. The CDR3 DNA follows: TGTGCCAGCAGTCCCAACAGGGCGTTGAACACTGAAGCTTTCTTT. Amino acid sequence: CASSPNRALNTEAFF.

This chain links TRBV7-9 with TRBJ2-7; D ambiguous. The germline CDR1 and CDR2 sequences are SEHNR and FQNEAQ (reference sequence). The CDR3 runs 14 residues. V lost 4 bases and J 3 bases, leaving 13 bases between the germline ends. The CDR3 loop is CASSYDTLGYEQYF. In nucleotides, the CDR3 is TGTGCCAGCAGCTATGATACTTTGGGCTACGAGCAGTACTTC.

CDR3: CASSRNRGAYEQYF. CDR3 nucleotide sequence: TGCGCCAGCAGCCGGAACAGGGGAGCCTACGAGCAGTACTTC. The gene calls are TRBV4-3 and TRBJ2-7; 7 nucleotides agree with TRBD1. From germline, CDR1 is LGHNA and CDR2 YSLEER. The V segment lost 4 bases and the J segment 2 bases; nucleotides outside the gene matches: 5. The CDR3 length is 14 residues.

V gene TRBV5-6 combines with J gene TRBJ2-7; D is possibly TRBD1 (5 bases). Germline CDR1 and CDR2: SGHDT and YYEEEE. V lost 0 bases and J lost 7, with 14 bases in between. This CDR3 region has 14 residues. The CDR3 bases are TGTGCCAGCAGCTTGGTCGGCAGGGTGTGGGAGCAGTACTTC. Encoded protein: CASSLVGRVWEQYF.

Written as DNA, the CDR3 is TGTGCCAGCAGCTCCGACACGACGTACCAAGAGACCCAGTACTTC. It yields the protein CASSSDTTYQETQYF. The chain carries TRBV9 and TRBJ2-5, with D unclear. Germline V lookup: CDR1 SGDLS, CDR2 YYNGEE. The CDR3 is 15 residues long. V lost 4 bases, J lost 0 bases, and 13 bases lay in between.